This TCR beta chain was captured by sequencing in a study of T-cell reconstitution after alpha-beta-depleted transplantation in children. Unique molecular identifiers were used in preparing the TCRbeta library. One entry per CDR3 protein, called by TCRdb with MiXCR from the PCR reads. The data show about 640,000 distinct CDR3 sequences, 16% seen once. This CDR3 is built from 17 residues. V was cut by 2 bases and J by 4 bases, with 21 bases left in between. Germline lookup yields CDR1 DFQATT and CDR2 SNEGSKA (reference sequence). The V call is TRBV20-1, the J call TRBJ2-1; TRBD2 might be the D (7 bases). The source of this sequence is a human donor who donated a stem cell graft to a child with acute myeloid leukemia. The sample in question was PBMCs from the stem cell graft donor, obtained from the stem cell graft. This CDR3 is CSARRGGGGELYNEQFF. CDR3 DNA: TGCAGTGCTAGAAGGGGGGGCGGGGGTGAACTTTACAATGAGCAGTTCTTC.